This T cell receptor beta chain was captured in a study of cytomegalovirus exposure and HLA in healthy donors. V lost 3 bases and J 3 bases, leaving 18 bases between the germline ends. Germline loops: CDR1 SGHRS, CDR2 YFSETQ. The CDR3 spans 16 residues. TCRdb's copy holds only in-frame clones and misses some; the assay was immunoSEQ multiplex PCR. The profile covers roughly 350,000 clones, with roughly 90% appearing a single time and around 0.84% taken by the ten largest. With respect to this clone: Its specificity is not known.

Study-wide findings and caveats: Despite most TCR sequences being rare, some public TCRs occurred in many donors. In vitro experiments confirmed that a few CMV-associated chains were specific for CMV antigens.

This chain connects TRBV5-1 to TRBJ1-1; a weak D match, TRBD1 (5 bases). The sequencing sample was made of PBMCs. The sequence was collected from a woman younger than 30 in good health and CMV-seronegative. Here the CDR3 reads CASSYPLDSPDTEAFF. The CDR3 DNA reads TGCGCCAGCAGCTACCCACTTGACAGCCCCGACACTGAAGCTTTCTTT.